This TCR beta chain was captured by sequencing in a study of T-cell reconstitution after alpha-beta-depleted transplantation in children. Preparing the TCRbeta library involved the use of unique molecular identifiers. TCRdb redid the calling of the PCR reads with MiXCR, one entry per CDR3 protein. The table shows about 540,000 distinct CDR3 sequences, with around 17% occurring only once. The ends were cut back, 1 base at V and 10 bases at J, with 11 bases in the middle. Germline values: CDR1 LGHDT, CDR2 YNNKEL (reference sequence). This CDR3 has 14 amino acids. The starting material was PBMCs from the stem cell graft donor, obtained from the stem cell graft. The V and J genes are TRBV3-1 and TRBJ1-6, with D possibly being TRBD1 (5 bases). This clonotype originated in a human donor who donated a stem cell graft to a child with acute lymphoblastic leukemia. The CDR3 nucleotides read TGTGCCAGCAGCCAAGTGGGGGAAGGATCACCCCTCCACTTT. Translated, it gives CASSQVGEGSPLHF. The complete variable domain, with remaining parts taken from reference TRBV3-1 and TRBJ1-6, reads DTAVSQTPKYLVTQMGNDKSIKCEQNLGHDTMYWYKQDSKKFLKIMFSYNNKELIINETVPNRFSPKSPDKAHLNLHINSLELGDSAVYFCASSQVGEGSPLHFGNGTRLTVT.